Reported below is one TCR beta chain. This sample was included in a study of post-analysis software for immune sequencing data. Each TCR beta cDNA library carried unique molecular identifiers. Via MiXCR, TCRdb re-called the PCR reads, giving one row per CDR3 protein. The table includes hundreds of thousands of distinct CDR3 sequences, just under 30% detected once. The source material was blood. The receptor's source is a girl aged 5-17 years with multiple sclerosis.

Here the CDR3 reads CASSPRGLLAATYNEQFF. The CDR3 nucleotides read TGTGCCAGCAGTCCTAGGGGTTTACTAGCGGCCACGTACAATGAGCAGTTCTTC. V and J are TRBV28 and TRBJ2-1; 8 nucleotides align to TRBD2. CDR3 length: 18 amino acids. Germline CDR1 MDHEN, CDR2 SYDVKM. Trimming at V came to 5 bases and at J to 4 bases, leaving 16 bases not matched to a gene.